This TCR beta chain is from a study of vaccination and CD4 T cells after COVID-19. Study at large: The post-COVID samples were taken a median around 93 days after diagnosis, anywhere from 35 to 161.

TCRdb reprocessed the PCR reads with MiXCR, giving one entry per CDR3 protein. This table has some 16,000 distinct CDR3 sequences, 66% appearing once. The V and J ends lost 4 bases and 0 bases respectively, with 9 bases between them. The CDR3 extends over 14 amino acids. Germline CDR1 MNHNS, CDR2 SASEGT. V and J are TRBV6-1 and TRBJ1-1, with D possibly TRBD1 on 6 matching bases. This clonotype was obtained from a human donor who had recovered from COVID-19. This specimen consisted of CD4+ T cells from blood, obtained after SARS-CoV-2 vaccination. CDR3 bases: TGTGCCAGCAGTGCCGGACAGTTGAACACTGAAGCTTTCTTT. This codes for CASSAGQLNTEAFF.